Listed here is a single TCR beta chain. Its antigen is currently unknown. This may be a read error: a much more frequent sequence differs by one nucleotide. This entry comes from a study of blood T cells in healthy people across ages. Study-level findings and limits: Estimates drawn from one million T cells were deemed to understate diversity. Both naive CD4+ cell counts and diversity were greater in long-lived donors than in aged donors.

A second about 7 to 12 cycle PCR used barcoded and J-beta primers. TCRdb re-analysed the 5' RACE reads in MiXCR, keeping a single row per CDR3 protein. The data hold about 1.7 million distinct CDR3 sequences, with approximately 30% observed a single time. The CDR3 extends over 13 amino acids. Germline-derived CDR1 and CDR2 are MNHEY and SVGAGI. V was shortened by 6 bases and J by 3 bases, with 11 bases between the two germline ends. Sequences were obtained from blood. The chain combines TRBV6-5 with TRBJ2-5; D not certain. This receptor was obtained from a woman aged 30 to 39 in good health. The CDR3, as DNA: TGTGCCAGCAGGAAAGGGTCAGAAGAGACCCAGTACTTC. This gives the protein CASRKGSEETQYF.